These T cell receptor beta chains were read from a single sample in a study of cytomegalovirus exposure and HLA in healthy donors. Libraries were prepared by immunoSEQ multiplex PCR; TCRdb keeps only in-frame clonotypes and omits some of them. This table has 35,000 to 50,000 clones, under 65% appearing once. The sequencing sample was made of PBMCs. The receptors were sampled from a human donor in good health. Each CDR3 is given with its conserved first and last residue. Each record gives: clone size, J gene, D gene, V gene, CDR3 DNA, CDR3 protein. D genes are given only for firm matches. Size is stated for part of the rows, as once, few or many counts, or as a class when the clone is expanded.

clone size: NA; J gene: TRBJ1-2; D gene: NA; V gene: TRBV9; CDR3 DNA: TGTGCCAGCAGCCATAGACAGGTATCAAGTGGCTACACCTTC; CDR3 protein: CASSHRQVSSGYTF
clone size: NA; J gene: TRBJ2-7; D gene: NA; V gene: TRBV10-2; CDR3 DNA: TGCGCCAGCAGTCGGGGCGGGGGCAGAGCCTACGAGCAGTACTTC; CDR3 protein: CASSRGGGRAYEQYF
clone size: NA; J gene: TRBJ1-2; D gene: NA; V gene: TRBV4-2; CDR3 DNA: TGTGCCAGCAGCACTACAGGGTTTGACTATGGCTACACCTTC; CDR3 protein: CASSTTGFDYGYTF
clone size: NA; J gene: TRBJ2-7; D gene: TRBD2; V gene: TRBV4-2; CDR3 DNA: TGTGCCAGCAGCCAAGCTAGCGGGTCGAGCTCCTACGAGCAGTACTTC; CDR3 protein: CASSQASGSSSYEQYF
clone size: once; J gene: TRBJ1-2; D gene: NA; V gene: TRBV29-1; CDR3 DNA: TGCAGCGCCCTAGGACAGCGAGGGTTTGGCTACACCTTC; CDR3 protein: CSALGQRGFGYTF
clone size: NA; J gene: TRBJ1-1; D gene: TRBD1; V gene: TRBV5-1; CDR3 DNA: TGCGCCAGCAGCCGGGGACAGATAAACACTGAAGCTTTCTTT; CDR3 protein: CASSRGQINTEAFF
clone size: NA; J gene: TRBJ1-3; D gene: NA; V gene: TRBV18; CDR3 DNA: TGTGCCAGCTCACCCGACGGGAGCTCTGGAAACACCATATATTTT; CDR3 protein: CASSPDGSSGNTIYF
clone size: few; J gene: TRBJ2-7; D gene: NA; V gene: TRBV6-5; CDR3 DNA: TGTGCCAGCACCAAAACAGGGTCTATCACCTACGAGCAGTACTTC; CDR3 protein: CASTKTGSITYEQYF
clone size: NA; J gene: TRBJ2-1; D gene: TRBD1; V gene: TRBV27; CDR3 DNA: TGTGCCAGCGGCCGAGACAGGGGTAGAACGGGTGAGCAGTTCTTC; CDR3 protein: CASGRDRGRTGEQFF
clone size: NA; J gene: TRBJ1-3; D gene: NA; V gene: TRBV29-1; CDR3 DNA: TGCAGCGTTGTCGCACAGGGTGGAAACACCATATATTTT; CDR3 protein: CSVVAQGGNTIYF
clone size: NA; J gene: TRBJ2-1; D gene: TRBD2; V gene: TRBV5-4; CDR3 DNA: TGTGCCAGCAGCCCCACAGCGGGGGGGCGTAATGAGCAGTTCTTC; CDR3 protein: CASSPTAGGRNEQFF
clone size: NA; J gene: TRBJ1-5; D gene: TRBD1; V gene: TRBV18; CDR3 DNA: TGTGCCAGCTCCTCACAGGGGATTCAGCCCCAGCATTTT; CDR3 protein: CASSSQGIQPQHF
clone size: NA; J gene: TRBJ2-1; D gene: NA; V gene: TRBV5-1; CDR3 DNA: TGCGCCAGCAGCTTCTCCGACCCGGGGAGCGATGAGCAGTTCTTC; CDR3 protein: CASSFSDPGSDEQFF